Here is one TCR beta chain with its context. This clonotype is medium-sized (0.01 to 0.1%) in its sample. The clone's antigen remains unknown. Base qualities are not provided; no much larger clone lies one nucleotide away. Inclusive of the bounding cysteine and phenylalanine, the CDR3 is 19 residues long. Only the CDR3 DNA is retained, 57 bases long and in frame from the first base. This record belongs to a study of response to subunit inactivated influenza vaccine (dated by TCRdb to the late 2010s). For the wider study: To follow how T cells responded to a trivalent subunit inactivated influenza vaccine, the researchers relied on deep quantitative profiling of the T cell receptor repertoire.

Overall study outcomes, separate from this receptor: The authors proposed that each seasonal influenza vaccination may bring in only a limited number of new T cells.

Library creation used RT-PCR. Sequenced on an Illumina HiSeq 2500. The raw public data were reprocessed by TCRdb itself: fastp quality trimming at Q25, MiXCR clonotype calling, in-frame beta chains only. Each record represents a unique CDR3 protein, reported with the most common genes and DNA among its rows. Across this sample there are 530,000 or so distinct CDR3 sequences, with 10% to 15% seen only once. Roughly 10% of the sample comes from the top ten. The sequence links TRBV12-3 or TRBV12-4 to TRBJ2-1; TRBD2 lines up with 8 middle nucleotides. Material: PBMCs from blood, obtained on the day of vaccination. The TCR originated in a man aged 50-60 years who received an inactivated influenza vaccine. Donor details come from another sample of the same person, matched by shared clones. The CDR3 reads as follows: CTFSFGPVGGRIPYNEQFF. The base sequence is TGTACCTTCAGTTTCGGGCCTGTCGGCGGGAGGATACCCTACAATGAGCAGTTCTTC.